The 19 T cell receptor beta chains listed next were all sequenced from one sample in a study of shared clonotypes between healthy human individuals (dated by TCRdb to 2019 to 2021). Libraries were built with the immunoSEQ multiplex PCR assay. The table comes from immuneACCESS by way of TCRdb, which keeps in-frame sequences with V and J called. Part of the clones is missing from these tables; in studies checked, under half for an unresolved V gene and the rest for unknown reasons. The sample table holds 600,000 to 750,000 clones, of which just under 75% were seen once. The top ten clones comprise roughly 1.8% of the sample. Sample: memory CD4+ T cells sorted from blood. According to the study, the label for this sample's cell subset or site signals: CD45RA-negative fraction. These receptors were collected from a woman aged 30 to 39 in good health.

CDR3 coding DNA: TGCGCCAGCAGCTTGGCCGCTGGACCATCGTCAGATACGCAGTATTTT. As protein: CASSLAAGPSSDTQYF. The chain links TRBV5-1 to TRBJ2-3; D unclear. CDR1 is SGHRS, CDR2 YFSETQ, per germline. V lost 0 bases, J lost 4 bases, and 15 bases lay in between. The CDR3 length is 16 residues.

The rearrangement links TRBV19 to TRBJ1-1; weak D call: TRBD1 (5 bases). This CDR3 has 15 amino acids. CDR1 LNHDA and CDR2 SQIVND come from the germline V gene (reference sequence). V was pared by 3 bases and J by 0 bases, with 11 bases between. The CDR3 nucleotides read TGTGCCAGTAGTATGATTCAGGGTATGAACACTGAAGCTTTCTTT. It translates to CASSMIQGMNTEAFF. The entire variable domain, with the rest obtained from reference TRBV19 and TRBJ1-1, is as follows: DGGITQSPKYLFRKEGQNVTLSCEQNLNHDAMYWYRQDPGQGLRLIYYSQIVNDFQKGDIAEGYSVSREKKESFPLTVTSAQKNPTAFYLCASSMIQGMNTEAFFGQGTRLTVV.

The rearrangement links TRBV28 to TRBJ1-4, with 9 positions matching TRBD1. The CDR3 is 15 residues long. Trimming removed 3 bases from V and 7 bases from J; junction bases left unmatched: 6. Germline V gene lookup returns CDR1 MDHEN and CDR2 SYDVKM. This CDR3 reads CASSFPTGGGEKLFF. The CDR3 DNA follows: TGTGCCAGCAGTTTCCCGACAGGGGGAGGTGAAAAACTGTTTTTT.

V usage is TRBV29-1 and J usage is TRBJ2-5; a weak D match, TRBD1 (6 bases). This CDR3 comprises 12 residues. V was shortened by 3 bases and J by 3 bases, with 8 bases between the two germline ends. Germline loops: CDR1 SQVTM, CDR2 ANQGSEA. CDR3 residues: CSVETGEETQYF. CDR3 in DNA: TGCAGCGTTGAGACAGGAGAAGAGACCCAGTACTTC. Using reference TRBV29-1 and TRBJ2-5 for the parts outside the CDR3, the full variable domain is SAVISQKPSRDICQRGTSLTIQCQVDSQVTMMFWYRQQPGQSLTLIATANQGSEATYESGFVIDKFPISRPNLTFSTLTVSNMSPEDSSIYLCSVETGEETQYFGPGTRLLVL.

V and J are TRBV28 and TRBJ2-2; 8 bases match TRBD1. Germline V CDR1 and CDR2: MDHEN, SYDVKM. V dropped 7 bases and J dropped 3; count of bases not matched to a gene: 7. CDR3 size: 15 residues. This CDR3 is CASIGTGFYTGELFF. The DNA of the CDR3 is TGTGCCAGCATCGGGACAGGTTTTTACACCGGGGAGCTGTTTTTT.

A word on this clone: Different DNA sequences within this sample yield the same CDR3. The rearrangement links TRBV5-1 to TRBJ2-4; 7 nucleotides agree with TRBD1. From germline, CDR1 is SGHRS and CDR2 YFSETQ. This CDR3 has 14 residues. The V and J ends lost 4 bases and 3 bases, in that order; junction bases with no gene match: 4. CDR3 residues: CASSPGTDKNIQYF. The DNA for the CDR3 is TGCGCCAGCAGCCCCGGGACAGACAAAAACATTCAGTACTTC. The full variable domain, with the rest looked up from reference TRBV5-1 and TRBJ2-4, is KAGVTQTPRYLIKTRGQQVTLSCSPISGHRSVSWYQQTPGQGLQFLFEYFSETQRNKGNFPGRFSGRQFSNSRSEMNVSTLELGDSALYLCASSPGTDKNIQYFGAGTRLSVL.

The V call is TRBV18, the J call TRBJ1-3; D gene ambiguous. Germline V lookup: CDR1 KGHSH, CDR2 LQKENI. The CDR3 is 18 residues long. V was trimmed by 3 bases and J by 3 bases, leaving 21 bases between them. This CDR3 reads CASSPAPISSLIGNTIYF. The DNA of the CDR3 is TGTGCCAGCTCACCGGCGCCCATTTCTAGTCTCATTGGAAACACCATATATTTT.

The CDR3 reads CASTLRASGSGEQFF. CDR3 nucleotide sequence: TGTGCCAGCACCCTCCGTGCTAGCGGGAGCGGTGAGCAGTTCTTC. The chain couples TRBV28 to TRBJ2-1, with 10 bases that match TRBD2. Germline CDR1 is MDHEN and CDR2 is SYDVKM. This CDR3 is 15 amino acids long. J lost 9 bases, V lost 7 bases, and 12 bases had no gene match.

V and J are TRBV5-1 and TRBJ1-1; D gene ambiguous. The CDR3 contains 15 residues. The V and J ends lost 4 bases and 1 base respectively, with 14 bases between them. The germline V gene encodes CDR1 SGHRS and CDR2 YFSETQ. CDR3 protein: CASSHRSPRNTEAFF. CDR3 DNA sequence: TGCGCCAGCAGCCACCGTTCGCCAAGGAACACTGAAGCTTTCTTT. The full variable domain, with the rest looked up from reference TRBV5-1 and TRBJ1-1, is KAGVTQTPRYLIKTRGQQVTLSCSPISGHRSVSWYQQTPGQGLQFLFEYFSETQRNKGNFPGRFSGRQFSNSRSEMNVSTLELGDSALYLCASSHRSPRNTEAFFGQGTRLTVV.

This chain connects TRBV4-2 to TRBJ1-2; 7 bases are a match to TRBD1. Germline values: CDR1 LGHNA, CDR2 YNFKEQ. The CDR3 length is 15 residues. J lost 4 bases, V lost 4 bases, and 9 bases had no gene match. CDR3 coding DNA: TGTGCCAGCAGCCGAGAGGGGGCTGGACCCTATGGCTACACCTTC. Translating it yields CASSREGAGPYGYTF.

The V call is TRBV15, the J call TRBJ2-3, with 9 positions matching TRBD2. After removal of 0 bases from V and 14 bases from J, the junction contained 12 bases not matched to a gene. The CDR3 totals 15 residues. Germline loops: CDR1 LNHNV, CDR2 YYDKDF (reference sequence). Here the CDR3 reads CATSRDELAGQTGYF. The CDR3 bases are TGTGCCACCAGCAGAGATGAGCTAGCGGGACAAACGGGGTATTTT.

This clone occurred once. This chain joins TRBV6-1 and TRBJ2-1; TRBD2 aligns across 11 bases. With 1 base clipped from V and 0 bases from J, the junction kept 2 bases outside the gene matches. In germline, CDR1 is MNHNS, CDR2 SASEGT. This CDR3 has 17 amino acids. CDR3 sequence (DNA): TGTGCCAGCAGTGAAGGACTAGCGGGACCCTCCTACAATGAGCAGTTCTTC. Its translation: CASSEGLAGPSYNEQFF.

The chain joins TRBV19 to TRBJ2-1; D is tentatively TRBD1 or TRBD2 (6 bases each). Germline V gives CDR1 LNHDA, CDR2 SQIVND (reference sequence). Trimming took off 3 bases at V and 5 bases at J, with 14 bases between the two ends. The CDR3 runs 15 residues. CDR3 DNA sequence: TGTGCCAGTAGTATCCGGGGGCCTTCTCACAATGAGCAGTTCTTC. Its protein product is CASSIRGPSHNEQFF.

The rearrangement joins TRBV2 to TRBJ1-1; 7 bases agree with TRBD1. CDR3 length: 15 amino acids. The V gene's germline CDR1 is SNHLY and CDR2 FYNNEI. The trim removed 7 bases at V and 5 bases at J, leaving 13 bases unmatched. The CDR3: CASIGTGATRTEAFF. For the CDR3, the DNA is TGTGCCAGCATCGGTACAGGGGCGACGAGAACTGAAGCTTTCTTT. Drawing the rest from reference TRBV2 and TRBJ1-1, the complete variable domain is EPEVTQTPSHQVTQMGQEVILRCVPISNHLYFYWYRQILGQKVEFLVSFYNNEISEKSEIFDDQFSVERPDGSNFTLKIRSTKLEDSAMYFCASIGTGATRTEAFFGQGTRLTVV.

The J gene is TRBJ2-7, the V gene TRBV19; 9 bases align to TRBD1. The CDR3 contains 15 residues. The germline CDR1 and CDR2 sequences are LNHDA and SQIVND (reference sequence). V was pared by 5 bases and J by 6 bases, with 11 bases of the junction left unmatched. Written as DNA, the CDR3 is TGTGCCAGTAGTCGTCTTAGACAGGGGGGCCTCGAGCAGTACTTC. This sequence encodes CASSRLRQGGLEQYF.

This clone was seen a few times. This chain joins TRBV2 and TRBJ2-7; 9 bases map to TRBD2. Germline V CDR1 and CDR2: SNHLY, FYNNEI. This CDR3 is 15 amino acids long. Trimming cost V 6 bases and J 2 bases; bases outside gene matches: 8. The CDR3 loop reads CASSYRTSETYEQYF. The CDR3 DNA is TGTGCCAGCAGCTACAGGACTAGCGAAACCTACGAGCAGTACTTC.

To note about this clone: In the same sample, other DNA sequences code for this CDR3. As DNA, the CDR3 is TGCGCCAGCAGCCGAGACGGGAACACTGAAGCTTTCTTT. It is translated as CASSRDGNTEAFF. The chain recombines TRBV5-1 with TRBJ1-1; no firm D call. V dropped 4 bases and J dropped 1 base, with 8 bases sitting between them. The CDR3 is 13 residues long. Germline V gene lookup returns CDR1 SGHRS and CDR2 YFSETQ. Drawing the rest from reference TRBV5-1 and TRBJ1-1, the complete variable domain is KAGVTQTPRYLIKTRGQQVTLSCSPISGHRSVSWYQQTPGQGLQFLFEYFSETQRNKGNFPGRFSGRQFSNSRSEMNVSTLELGDSALYLCASSRDGNTEAFFGQGTRLTVV.

The chain recombines TRBV21-1 with TRBJ2-7; the DNA was not compared with TRBD2, the D call given in the table. TRBV21-1 is tagged as a pseudogene. The length of the CDR3 is 16 residues. CDR3 loop: CASSRHASGLTYEQYF. The CDR3 nucleotides read TGTGCCAGCAGCAGGCATGCTAGCGGCCTAACCTACGAGCAGTACTTC.

With respect to this clone: Different DNA sequences within this sample yield the same CDR3. V usage is TRBV5-4 and J usage is TRBJ2-5; TRBD1 might be the D (5 bases). Looked up from germline, CDR1 is SGHNT and CDR2 is YYREEE (reference sequence). Trimming removed 4 bases from V and 3 bases from J, with 10 bases in between. The CDR3 runs to 13 residues. The CDR3 is CASSLKGEETQYF. The CDR3 nucleotides are TGTGCCAGCAGCCTCAAAGGGGAAGAGACCCAGTACTTC.